The source of this T cell receptor beta chain is a study of identical twins (dated by TCRdb to 2016 to 2017). Regarding the research as a whole: To test whether fetal clonotypes persist, this study deep-sequenced TCR alpha and beta repertoires from monozygotic twins, from unrelated adults of various ages, and from cord blood. Replicate twin experiments were performed at different times using different library preparation protocols to rule out contamination.

Remarks on this clonotype: No cognate antigen has been identified for it. No much larger clone is present one base from it, and per-base qualities are unavailable.

All donors were healthy Caucasians. Three pairs of female monozygotic twins, all aged roughly 18 to 29 years, made up the twin cohort. RNA for TCR libraries was isolated from peripheral blood mononuclear cells. The library was built by means of 5' RACE. The run used an Illumina HiSeq 2000. A universal primer binding site was introduced by template switching, and a unique molecular identifier was present in the final cDNA, enabling accurate counting of TCR cDNA molecules. First-strand cDNA for TCR alpha and beta chains was synthesized from specific primers in the conserved constant-segment region. To control for contamination, every cDNA library was double barcoded, receiving both a SMART-Mk sample barcode and Illumina barcodes. TruSeq adapter sequences and Illumina sample barcodes were added in two successive PCR steps. TCR alpha and beta cDNA libraries were sequenced on the Illumina HiSeq platform with custom primers. Concerning the study's data processing: MiGEC processed the raw reads to extract unique molecular identifiers, while MiXCR was used to determine the CDR3 positions. For each individual, recombination models were inferred using an EM algorithm with the repgenHMM and IGoR tools. Shared clonotypes were analyzed with the tcR package in R, and sharing was normalized by the product of cloneset sizes. Out-of-frame nonproductive sequences were analyzed to study raw recombination free of thymic and clonal selection effects. The public reads were run again by TCRdb, first through fastp at Q25 and then through MiXCR, and only productive beta chains were kept. Rows merge per CDR3 protein into single entries with the most common DNA and genes. It is TCRdb's table, rather than the study itself, that gives the V and J calls and clone size. The sample has 550,000 to 700,000 distinct CDR3 sequences on record, just under 10% of them singletons. The ten top clones hold roughly 3% of the sample.

Paper-wide results and their limitations: Recombination models systematically underestimated out-of-frame TCR alpha sharing in monozygotic twins but agreed with sharing between unrelated individuals. Because the same donors could not be followed over many years, conclusions were based on cross-sectional statistical analysis. A weaker excess of twin sharing was found in beta out-of-frame sequences because the signal-to-noise ratio was lowered by fewer shared sequences. Invariant T cells such as MAIT and iNKT could partly confound zero-insertion analyses, although diverse VJ usage argued against such confounding for most clonotypes. Compared with coincidental sharing between unrelated individuals, out-of-frame TCR alpha sequences shared between twins showed an excess of sequences with low generation probability. Abundant cord blood beta clonotypes carried fewer insertions; young adult naive repertoires showed a weaker similar trend, while memory repertoires showed none.

V is shortened by 5 bases, J by 4 bases, and the region joining them spans 18 bases. Reading from cysteine to phenylalanine, the CDR3 counts 16 amino acids. Only the CDR3 DNA is retained, 48 bases long and in frame from the first base. For CDR1 and CDR2, the germline V gene lists SGHNT and YENEEA. Another study also made use of these data, one on yellow fever vaccine responses in identical twins. The second publication reports: According to the authors, the vaccine-induced T cell response in identical twins seemed to be partly convergent and partly specific to each individual. Focusing on identical twins, the study followed the T cell clones that responded to the vaccine, and did so with precision.

The sequencing input was PBMCs. This TCR was sampled from a woman aged 18-29 years in good health. The V and J segments used are TRBV11-3 and TRBJ1-5; TRBD1 might be the D gene, on 6 matching bases. The CDR3: CASSGGGREENQPQHF. The DNA reads TGTGCCAGCAGCGGAGGGGGTAGGGAAGAAAATCAGCCCCAGCATTTT.